These 30 T cell receptor beta chains were sequenced from one sample in a study of immune evolution from preneoplasia to lung adenocarcinoma. TCRdb's copy holds only in-frame clones and misses some; the assay was immunoSEQ multiplex PCR. The sample includes 5,000 to 6,500 clones, approximately 79% of them seen just once. Specimen: FFPE minimally invasive lung adenocarcinoma tissue. The receptors were sampled from a person aged 60 to 85 with lung adenocarcinoma.

The V call is TRBV5-8, the J call TRBJ2-7; perhaps TRBD1 as D (6 bases). This CDR3 region has 15 residues. Trimming removed 4 bases at V and 6 bases at J, with 20 bases between. Looked up from germline, CDR1 is SGHTS and CDR2 is YDEGEE. This CDR3 is CASSLQQGPRPEQYF. The CDR3 DNA follows: TGTGCCAGCAGCCTCCAACAGGGCCCAAGACCCGAGCAGTACTTC.

The chain combines TRBV28 with TRBJ1-5; no clear D gene. This CDR3 region has 13 residues. Germline CDR1 MDHEN, CDR2 SYDVKM. V dropped 2 bases and J dropped 5 bases, with 7 bases sitting between them. CDR3 in amino acids: CASSLTQDQPQHF. The CDR3, as DNA: TGTGCCAGCAGTTTAACACAAGATCAGCCCCAGCATTTT.

The gene calls are TRBV5-5 and TRBJ2-1; TRBD1 is a possible D gene (6 bases). Germline V lookup: CDR1 SGHKS, CDR2 YYEKEE (reference sequence). The V and J ends lost 4 bases and 0 bases respectively, with 8 bases between them. The CDR3 has 14 amino acids. The CDR3 spells CASSGQLSYNEQFF. CDR3 sequence (DNA): TGTGCCAGCAGCGGACAGCTCTCCTACAATGAGCAGTTCTTC.

The chain employs TRBV30 and TRBJ2-1; D possibly corresponds to TRBD2 (7 bases). Germline V gives CDR1 GTSNPN, CDR2 SVGIG (reference sequence). The CDR3 loop spans 20 amino acids. Trimming took off 4 bases at V and 2 bases at J, with 30 bases between the two ends. This CDR3 is CAWMGGKEVGGPKPYNEQFF. CDR3 DNA: TGTGCCTGGATGGGTGGTAAGGAGGTGGGGGGGCCTAAGCCCTACAATGAGCAGTTCTTC.

V is TRBV7-8 and J is TRBJ1-1; D perhaps matches TRBD1 (5 bases). The CDR3 is 17 residues long. V lost 3 bases, J lost 2 bases, and 19 bases lay in between. The germline V gene has CDR1 SGHVS and CDR2 FQNEAQ. In nucleotides, the CDR3 is TGTGCCAGCAGCTTCGAGAGGTGGGGGGTTGGAAACACTGAAGCTTTCTTT. Protein sequence: CASSFERWGVGNTEAFF.

This clone was detected only a few times. The chain links TRBV7-6 to TRBJ2-5; D is undetermined. Trimming stripped 2 bases from V and 4 bases from J, with 5 bases between. The CDR3 is made up of 12 amino acids. Germline CDR1 and CDR2: SGHVS and FNYEAQ. The CDR3 DNA is TGTGCCAGCAGCTTAACGGCAGAGACCCAGTACTTC. It translates to CASSLTAETQYF.

The V and J genes are TRBV15 and TRBJ2-7; D not resolved. V shed 0 bases and J shed 9 bases, with 6 bases lying between them. The CDR3 runs 11 residues. Germline V gene data show CDR1 as LNHNV and CDR2 as YYDKDF (reference sequence). In DNA, the CDR3 is TGTGCCACCAGCAGAGACGACGGGCAGTACTTC. This encodes CATSRDDGQYF.

This chain links TRBV19 with TRBJ2-1, with 7 bases identical to TRBD2. This CDR3 contains 14 residues. J was trimmed by 8 bases and V by 5 bases; bases with no gene match: 9. CDR1 and CDR2 from the germline V gene are LNHDA and SQIVND (reference sequence). Written as DNA, the CDR3 is TGTGCCAGTAGTGGGAGGGGCCCCTCGGATGAGCAGTTCTTC. It encodes CASSGRGPSDEQFF.

The chain joins TRBV30 to TRBJ1-2; 10 nucleotides agree with TRBD1. V was pared by 3 bases and J by 0 bases, with 7 bases of the junction left unmatched. Germline CDR1 reads GTSNPN; CDR2 reads SVGIG (reference sequence). This CDR3 contains 16 residues. CDR3: CAWRRTGGFANYGYTF. The CDR3 DNA reads TGTGCCTGGAGGCGGACAGGGGGGTTTGCTAACTATGGCTACACCTTC.

The chain joins TRBV4-1 to TRBJ2-7; 8 bases agree with TRBD1. CDR1 and CDR2 (germline): MGHRA, YSYEKL. Trimming at V came to 2 bases and at J to 3 bases, leaving 6 bases not matched to a gene. The CDR3 covers 15 residues. The CDR3 region is CASSQLGTGNYEQYF. The CDR3 DNA sequence: TGCGCCAGCAGCCAATTGGGGACAGGCAACTACGAGCAGTACTTC.

The genes are TRBV9 and TRBJ1-4; 7 bases agree with TRBD1. Per germline, CDR1 SGDLS and CDR2 YYNGEE. V gave up 4 bases and J gave up 8 bases; unmatched junction bases: 11. The CDR3 consists of 15 residues. The CDR3 nucleotides read TGTGCCAGCAGCTCGAGAGGGGGCGCCTGGGAAAAACTGTTTTTT. Its protein product is CASSSRGGAWEKLFF.

This chain joins TRBV28 and TRBJ2-7; TRBD1 is a possible D gene (5 bases). The CDR3 is 14 amino acids. Germline V gene data show CDR1 as MDHEN and CDR2 as SYDVKM. V gave up 8 bases and J gave up 2 bases, with 16 bases separating them. CDR3 in DNA: TGTGCCAGCTGTCCGACAGACCCGACCTACGAGCAGTACTTC. Its protein product is CASCPTDPTYEQYF.

The chain links TRBV27 to TRBJ2-7; 7 nucleotides align to TRBD2. Per the germline V gene, CDR1 is MNHEY and CDR2 is SMNVEV (reference sequence). The length of the CDR3 is 13 residues. Losses at the gene ends were 4 bases for V and 6 bases for J; bases not matched to a gene: 6. The CDR3 bases are TGTGCCAGCAGTTACTGGGAGCGGGGCGAGCAGTACTTC. Protein product: CASSYWERGEQYF.

This clone was seen only once. The chain's CDR3 is CASSQVAGSGYGYTF. DNA for the CDR3: TGTGCCAGCAGCCAAGTGGCGGGGTCGGGCTATGGCTACACCTTC. This sequence joins TRBV14 and TRBJ1-2, with D hard to call. V lost 1 base and J 4 bases, leaving 13 bases between the germline ends. CDR3 length: 15 residues. CDR1 is SGHDN and CDR2 is FVKESK in the germline V gene. Using reference TRBV14 and TRBJ1-2 for the parts outside the CDR3, the full variable domain is EAGVTQFPSHSVIEKGQTVTLRCDPISGHDNLYWYRRVMGKEIKFLLHFVKESKQDESGMPNNRFLAERTGGTYSTLKVQPAELEDSGVYFCASSQVAGSGYGYTFGSGTRLTVV.

The chain recombines TRBV30 with TRBJ2-1; 8 nucleotides align to TRBD2. From germline, CDR1 is GTSNPN and CDR2 SVGIG (reference sequence). This CDR3 contains 16 residues. The V and J ends lost 1 base and 2 bases, in that order; junction bases with no gene match: 7. The CDR3, as DNA: TGTGCCTGGAGTGGACCGGGACTAGGCACCTACAATGAGCAGTTCTTC. Encoded protein: CAWSGPGLGTYNEQFF.

V is TRBV7-9 and J is TRBJ2-7; D gene ambiguous. From germline, CDR1 is SEHNR and CDR2 FQNEAQ (reference sequence). This CDR3 has 17 amino acids. V lost 1 base and J lost 1, with 17 bases in between. The CDR3 nucleotides are TGTGCCAGCAGCTTAGAAGGAGCTTCTGCAAGGTCCTACGAGCAGTACTTC. This codes for CASSLEGASARSYEQYF.

The chain joins TRBV19 to TRBJ2-7; D might be TRBD2 (6 bases). The germline CDR1 and CDR2 sequences are LNHDA and SQIVND (reference sequence). The length of the CDR3 is 13 residues. Trimming left V 6 bases short and J 3 bases short, with 12 bases between. As DNA, the CDR3 is TGTGCCAGTAGAAGTGGGGGAGGCTACGAGCAGTACTTC. This encodes CASRSGGGYEQYF.

The genes are TRBV6-6 and TRBJ2-7; 9 bases align to TRBD1. V dropped 8 bases and J dropped 5; count of bases not matched to a gene: 10. Germline CDR1 reads MNHNY; CDR2 reads SVGAGI (reference sequence). This CDR3 region has 14 residues. The CDR3 region has the DNA TGTGCCAGCGCCGTCGTGGGACAGGGTGACGAGCAGTACTTC. Protein product: CASAVVGQGDEQYF.

The chain links TRBV19 to TRBJ1-2; D is possibly TRBD1 (6 bases). CDR1 is LNHDA, CDR2 SQIVND, per germline (reference sequence). Between the trimmed V and J ends, which lost 3 bases and 3 bases, there was a span of 8 bases. This CDR3 spans 13 amino acids. CDR3 nucleotide sequence: TGTGCCAGTAGTATGAGGGGGGACTATGGCTACACCTTC. Protein product: CASSMRGDYGYTF.

This chain links TRBV29-1 with TRBJ2-7; TRBD2 matches at 11 bases. J was trimmed by 0 bases and V by 5 bases; bases with no gene match: 6. This CDR3 contains 15 residues. Per germline, CDR1 SQVTM and CDR2 ANQGSEA. The CDR3 DNA sequence: TGCAGCGTTTTCGCCGGGACTAGCGGCTCCTACGAGCAGTACTTC. This gives the protein CSVFAGTSGSYEQYF.

The chain couples TRBV13 to TRBJ2-7, with D hard to call. The CDR3 has 11 residues. In germline, CDR1 is PRHDT, CDR2 FYEKMQ (reference sequence). Trimming pared 5 bases from V and 5 bases from J, leaving 7 bases between. The CDR3 loop reads CASSRADEQYF. CDR3 coding DNA: TGTGCCAGCAGCCGGGCCGACGAGCAGTACTTC.

The rearrangement joins TRBV16 to TRBJ1-4; the D is unclear. The germline V gene has CDR1 KGHSY and CDR2 FQNENV. Trimming stripped 4 bases from V and 7 bases from J, with 13 bases between. The CDR3 contains 14 residues. In DNA, the CDR3 is TGTGCCAGCAGCCCCGGGCTAAAGACTGAAAAACTGTTTTTT. Its protein is CASSPGLKTEKLFF.

The gene calls are TRBV12-5 and TRBJ2-1, with TRBD1 identical over 8 bases. Germline V gives CDR1 LGHNT, CDR2 FRNRAP. Trimming took 7 bases from V and 3 from J; bases not matched to a gene: 17. CDR3 size: 18 residues. The CDR3 reads CASARGQGGKGFYNEQFF. CDR3 DNA: TGTGCTAGTGCCCGCGGACAGGGCGGAAAAGGATTCTACAATGAGCAGTTCTTC.

This chain joins TRBV11-3 and TRBJ2-1, with D possibly TRBD2 on 5 matching bases. The germline V gene encodes CDR1 SGHNT and CDR2 YENEEA. Trimming pared 1 base from V and 10 bases from J, leaving 11 bases between. This CDR3 has 13 residues. CDR3 residues: CASSLALRGEQFF. CDR3 DNA: TGTGCCAGCAGCTTAGCCCTCCGGGGAGAGCAGTTCTTC.

The chain combines TRBV5-1 with TRBJ2-7; D is uncertain. The CDR3 extends over 12 amino acids. V shed 4 bases and J shed 12 bases, with 17 bases lying between them. The germline V gene has CDR1 SGHRS and CDR2 YFSETQ. In DNA, the CDR3 is TGCGCCAGCAGCCAACCCGGATCAGCTGTGTACTTC. The encoded protein is CASSQPGSAVYF. The full variable domain, rest sourced from reference TRBV5-1 and TRBJ2-7, is KAGVTQTPRYLIKTRGQQVTLSCSPISGHRSVSWYQQTPGQGLQFLFEYFSETQRNKGNFPGRFSGRQFSNSRSEMNVSTLELGDSALYLCASSQPGSAVYFGPGTRLTVT.

The rearrangement uses TRBV11-3 and TRBJ1-1; 7 bases line up with TRBD1. This CDR3 has 13 amino acids. V dropped 5 bases and J dropped 10; count of bases not matched to a gene: 10. CDR1 SGHNT and CDR2 YENEEA come from the germline V gene. The CDR3 reads CASSVETGRRAFF. DNA of the CDR3: TGTGCCAGCAGCGTGGAGACAGGGAGGAGAGCTTTCTTT.

The genes are TRBV7-2 and TRBJ1-2, with TRBD1 as a possible D gene (5 bases). V lost 4 bases to trimming and J lost 4 bases, with 10 bases between them. The V gene's germline CDR1 is SGHTA and CDR2 FQGNSA. The CDR3 is 13 residues long. CDR3 DNA sequence: TGTGCCAGCAGCTCGGACACCTCCTATGGCTACACCTTC. As protein: CASSSDTSYGYTF.

The V gene is TRBV5-6, the J gene TRBJ2-5; D is perhaps TRBD1 or TRBD2 (6 bases each). Trimming stripped 5 bases from V and 1 base from J, with 15 bases between. The germline gives CDR1 SGHDT, CDR2 YYEEEE. The CDR3 covers 15 residues. The CDR3 is CASRRLGGIQETQYF. The DNA of the CDR3 is TGTGCCAGCAGAAGATTAGGGGGGATCCAAGAGACCCAGTACTTC.

J is TRBJ1-5 and V is TRBV7-9; 10 bases line up with TRBD1. CDR1 and CDR2 (germline): SEHNR, FQNEAQ (reference sequence). The CDR3 sequence is 17 residues long. Trimming removed 0 bases from V and 6 bases from J; junction bases left unmatched: 8. CDR3 residues: CASSLAGTGDVGQPQHF. The CDR3 region has the DNA TGTGCCAGCAGCTTAGCGGGGACAGGGGACGTGGGTCAGCCCCAGCATTTT.

This clone was detected a few times. The chain recombines TRBV5-1 with TRBJ2-7; 9 bases agree with TRBD1. The germline V gene has CDR1 SGHRS and CDR2 YFSETQ. The CDR3 is 18 residues long. The V segment lost 4 bases and the J segment 7 bases; nucleotides outside the gene matches: 21. The chain's CDR3 is CASSHSRDRASPLREQYF. CDR3 sequence (DNA): TGCGCCAGCAGCCATTCCCGGGACAGGGCCTCCCCCTTGAGGGAGCAGTACTTC.